This T cell receptor (beta chain) was identified in a study of T cell clonotyping in hematopoietic cell transplantation. The study's findings and limits: Without cell sorting, CD4 versus CD8 contributions remain unresolved. After transplant, recipient diversity fell while pathologically expanded clonotypes grew through day 180. Broader posttransplant TCR repertoire diversity was predicted by graft donor and pretransplant recipient Inverse Simpson Index values.

The ends were cut back, 0 bases at V and 11 bases at J, with 8 bases in the middle. Germline V gives CDR1 SGHTA, CDR2 FQGTGA. The CDR3 totals 13 residues. A note on this clone: Antigen specificity is unknown.

Measured with immunoSEQ multiplex PCR; TCRdb has only the in-frame clones, and not every one. Of approximately 9,000 clones listed, around 97% are singletons. The V gene is TRBV7-3, the J gene TRBJ1-6; no clear D. The sample in question was peripheral blood mononuclear cells, obtained 100 days after allogeneic stem cell transplant. The sequence was collected from a male patient between 60 and 69 years old who had an allogeneic stem cell transplant from a related donor, so the T cells may come from the graft donor. Some clones in this sample may be carry-over from other donors' samples. CDR3 DNA sequence: TGTGCCAGCAGCTTAACAGGCACCGCACCCCTCCACTTT. The encoded protein is CASSLTGTAPLHF. The full variable domain, rest sourced from reference TRBV7-3 and TRBJ1-6, is GAGVSQTPSNKVTEKGKYVELRCDPISGHTALYWYRQSLGQGPEFLIYFQGTGAADDSGLPNDRFFAVRPEGSVSTLKIQRTERGDSAVYLCASSLTGTAPLHFGNGTRLTVT.